The rows below give T cell receptor beta chains drawn from one sample of a study of T cell changes during pregnancy in multiple sclerosis. This table comes from immunoSEQ multiplex PCR, and its TCRdb copy is limited to in-frame clones, with some not included. The table lists around 77,000 clones, 90% to 95% of them singletons. Sequenced here: peripheral blood, sampled in the third trimester of pregnancy. All receptors derive from a female donor in good health, enrolled as a control in a pregnancy study. Both conserved end residues are part of each CDR3. Fields, in order: clone size, J gene, V gene, D gene, CDR3 protein, CDR3 DNA. The D gene is left open where the match is weak. For some rows the clone size is stated as once, few or many, or as a class when expanded; others skip it.

>.|TRBJ2-1|TRBV7-7|TRBD2
CASSLVRAGGNNEQFF
TGTGCCAGCAGCTTAGTCCGAGCGGGGGGGAACAATGAGCAGTTCTTC
>.|TRBJ2-3|TRBV6-1|TRBD1
CASSWTGSSTDTQYF
TGTGCCAGCAGTTGGACAGGTTCTAGCACAGATACGCAGTATTTT
>.|TRBJ1-2|TRBV6-6|.
CASSTGTSSNYGYTF
TGTGCCAGCAGTACCGGGACATCTTCTAACTATGGCTACACCTTC
>.|TRBJ1-1|TRBV4-3|.
CASSQQGMNTEAFF
TGCGCCAGCAGCCAACAGGGTATGAACACTGAAGCTTTCTTT
>.|TRBJ2-5|TRBV6-1|.
CASSEQRGFGETQYF
TGTGCCAGCAGTGAACAGAGGGGGTTTGGGGAGACCCAGTACTTC
>.|TRBJ2-5|TRBV4-2|TRBD2
CASSLGDSGGETQYF
TGTGCCAGCAGCCTGGGGGATAGCGGGGGGGAGACCCAGTACTTC
>.|TRBJ2-7|TRBV5-1|TRBD1
CASRPGTGLYEQYF
TGCGCCAGCAGACCCGGGACAGGGTTATACGAGCAGTACTTC
>once|TRBJ1-1|TRBV13|.
CASREEGLTEAFF
TGTGCCAGCAGGGAAGAGGGCCTCACTGAAGCTTTCTTT
>.|TRBJ2-7|TRBV4-3|TRBD2
CASSQELAGSSYEQYF
TGCGCCAGCAGCCAGGAACTAGCGGGGAGCTCCTACGAGCAGTACTTC
>.|TRBJ2-7|TRBV6-5|.
CASSYQGGLAYEQYF
TGTGCCAGCAGTTATCAGGGGGGCCTAGCCTACGAGCAGTACTTC
>.|TRBJ2-1|TRBV30|.
CAWSSTGNEQFF
TGTGCCTGGAGTTCTACCGGGAATGAGCAGTTCTTC
>.|TRBJ1-2|TRBV14|TRBD1
CASSPIPGQGARGYTF
TGTGCCAGCAGCCCAATCCCGGGACAGGGGGCGAGAGGCTACACCTTC
>.|TRBJ1-1|TRBV5-6|.
CASSWNRRANTEAFF
TGTGCCAGCAGCTGGAACAGGAGGGCGAACACTGAAGCTTTCTTT
>.|TRBJ2-4|TRBV5-6|TRBD1
CASSLLGQGRGIQYF
TGTGCCAGCAGCTTGTTAGGACAGGGTCGAGGCATTCAGTACTTC
>.|TRBJ2-1|TRBV7-9|.
CASSLTLYNEQFF
TGTGCCAGCAGCTTAACACTATACAATGAGCAGTTCTTC
>.|TRBJ1-6|TRBV10-3|.
CAISGDRNNSPLHF
TGTGCCATCAGTGGAGACAGGAATAATTCACCCCTCCACTTT
>.|TRBJ2-5|TRBV19|.
CASSIPTPSGLWETQYF
TGTGCCAGTAGTATCCCCACTCCTTCAGGTCTCTGGGAGACCCAGTACTTC
>once|TRBJ1-2|TRBV5-6|TRBD1
CASSRQGPLGYTF
TGTGCCAGCAGCCGACAGGGGCCGCTCGGTTACACCTTC
>.|TRBJ2-1|TRBV7-9|.
CASSYPPYLGHNEQFF
TGTGCCAGCAGTTACCCACCCTATCTGGGGCACAATGAGCAGTTCTTC
>.|TRBJ2-5|TRBV7-7|TRBD1
CASSRDSEETQYF
TGTGCCAGCAGCCGGGACAGTGAAGAGACCCAGTACTTC
>.|TRBJ2-3|TRBV7-6|TRBD2
CASSSGLAGGSDTQYF
TGTGCCAGCAGCTCCGGACTAGCGGGGGGGTCAGATACGCAGTATTTT
>.|TRBJ2-1|TRBV6-1|TRBD1
CASRGTGQYYNEQFF
TGTGCCAGCAGGGGGACAGGGCAATACTACAATGAGCAGTTCTTC
>.|TRBJ2-7|TRBV6-5|TRBD2
CASLKASGGYEQYF
TGTGCCAGTCTGAAAGCTAGCGGGGGGTACGAGCAGTACTTC
>.|TRBJ2-7|TRBV2|TRBD1
CASSEGTGPYEQYF
TGTGCCAGCAGTGAGGGGACAGGGCCCTACGAGCAGTACTTC
>.|TRBJ1-6|TRBV19|.
CASSEGTDSPLHF
TGTGCCAGTAGTGAGGGTACAGATTCACCCCTCCACTTT
>.|TRBJ1-3|TRBV4-1|.
CASSQEGPGVSYGNTIYF
TGCGCCAGCAGCCAAGAGGGGCCGGGGGTCTCCTATGGAAACACCATATATTTT
>.|TRBJ2-7|TRBV5-6|.
CASSLGGDFYEQYF
TGTGCCAGCAGCTTGGGGGGGGACTTCTACGAGCAGTACTTC
>.|TRBJ1-1|TRBV19|.
CASSTGQQLTEAFF
TGTGCCAGTAGTACCGGACAGCAGTTGACTGAAGCTTTCTTT
>.|TRBJ2-6|TRBV11-2|TRBD1
CASSSYRGAGANVLTF
TGTGCCAGCAGCTCATACAGGGGTGCTGGGGCCAACGTCCTGACTTTC
>few|TRBJ2-2|TRBV18|TRBD1
CASYTGQTSTGELFF
TGTGCCAGCTACACGGGACAGACATCCACCGGGGAGCTGTTTTTT